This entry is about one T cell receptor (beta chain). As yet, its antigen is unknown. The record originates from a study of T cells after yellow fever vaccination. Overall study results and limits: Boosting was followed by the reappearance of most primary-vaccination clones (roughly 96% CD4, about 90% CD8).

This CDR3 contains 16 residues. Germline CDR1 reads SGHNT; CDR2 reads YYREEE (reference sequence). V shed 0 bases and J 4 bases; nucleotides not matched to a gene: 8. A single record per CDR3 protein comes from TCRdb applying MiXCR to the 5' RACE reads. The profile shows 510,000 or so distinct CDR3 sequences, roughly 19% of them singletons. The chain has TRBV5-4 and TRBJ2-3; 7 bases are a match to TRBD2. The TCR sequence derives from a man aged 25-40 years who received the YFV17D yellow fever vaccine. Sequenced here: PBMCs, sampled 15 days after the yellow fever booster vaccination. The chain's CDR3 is CASSLDSGRPPDTQYF. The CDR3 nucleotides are TGTGCCAGCAGCTTGGATTCCGGGAGGCCCCCAGATACGCAGTATTTT.